The clone carrying this TCR beta chain qualifies as medium-sized. Trimming took 3 bases from V and 3 from J; bases not matched to a gene: 5. This CDR3 has 15 amino acids. From germline, CDR1 is MNHEY and CDR2 SMNVEV (reference sequence). The data originate from a study of T cell repertoires in aging, cancer and after chemotherapy. Whole-study context: Glioblastoma patients receiving temozolomide-based therapy gave paired samples before and after chemotherapy.

The template was genomic DNA from peripheral blood, not RNA. Rearranged V-D-J TRB sequences were amplified with a mixed TRB-A/B primer pool. One entry per CDR3 protein, called by TCRdb with MiXCR from the multiplex PCR reads. The sample has approximately 1,600 distinct CDR3 sequences; 23% are singletons. The sequenced sample was blood. This receptor was identified in a human donor with a solid tumor. The gene calls are TRBV27 and TRBJ2-7; the match to TRBD1 covers 10 bases. The CDR3 region is CASSLKGQGFYEQYF. The CDR3 DNA is TGTGCCAGCAGTTTGAAGGGACAGGGGTTCTACGAGCAGTACTTC.